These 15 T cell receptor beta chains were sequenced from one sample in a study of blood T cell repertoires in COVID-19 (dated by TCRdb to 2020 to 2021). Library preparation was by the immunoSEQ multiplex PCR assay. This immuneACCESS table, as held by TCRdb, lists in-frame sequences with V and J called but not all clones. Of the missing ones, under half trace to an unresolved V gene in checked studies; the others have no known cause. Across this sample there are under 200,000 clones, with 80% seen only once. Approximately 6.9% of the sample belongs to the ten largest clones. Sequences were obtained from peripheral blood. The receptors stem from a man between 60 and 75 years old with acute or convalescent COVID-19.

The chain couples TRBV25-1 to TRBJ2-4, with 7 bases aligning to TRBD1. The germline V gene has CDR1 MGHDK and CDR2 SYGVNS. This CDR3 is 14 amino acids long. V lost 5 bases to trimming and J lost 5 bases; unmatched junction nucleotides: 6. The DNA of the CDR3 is TGTGCCAGCAGTTCATTTGACAGGGAAAACATTCAGTACTTC. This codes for CASSSFDRENIQYF.

Written as DNA, the CDR3 is TGTGCCAGCAGCTTAGGCGGACTCGGGAGCAATCAGCCCCAGCATTTT. Residues: CASSLGGLGSNQPQHF. The gene calls are TRBV7-2 and TRBJ1-5; D not certain. Germline CDR1 SGHTA, CDR2 FQGNSA. V was clipped by 1 base and J by 1 base, with 11 bases between them. CDR3 length: 16 residues.

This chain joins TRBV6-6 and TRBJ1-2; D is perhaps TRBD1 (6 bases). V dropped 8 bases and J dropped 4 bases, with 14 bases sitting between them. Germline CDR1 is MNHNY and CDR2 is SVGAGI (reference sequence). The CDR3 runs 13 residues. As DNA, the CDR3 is TGTGCCAGCGGAGACAGGACATTCTATGGCTACACCTTC. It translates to CASGDRTFYGYTF.

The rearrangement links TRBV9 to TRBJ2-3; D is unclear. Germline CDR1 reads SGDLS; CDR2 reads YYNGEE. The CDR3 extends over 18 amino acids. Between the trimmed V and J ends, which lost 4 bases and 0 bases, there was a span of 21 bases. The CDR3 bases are TGTGCCAGCAGCTCTTTCGACCCCCTCATGACTAGCACAGATACGCAGTATTTT. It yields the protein CASSSFDPLMTSTDTQYF.

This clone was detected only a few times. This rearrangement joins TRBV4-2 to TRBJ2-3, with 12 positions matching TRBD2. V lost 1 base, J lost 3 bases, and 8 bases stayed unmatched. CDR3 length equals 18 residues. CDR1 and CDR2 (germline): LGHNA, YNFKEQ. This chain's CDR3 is CASSQGLAGVGGTDTQYF. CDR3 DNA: TGTGCCAGCAGCCAAGGACTAGCGGGAGTTGGGGGGACAGATACGCAGTATTTT.

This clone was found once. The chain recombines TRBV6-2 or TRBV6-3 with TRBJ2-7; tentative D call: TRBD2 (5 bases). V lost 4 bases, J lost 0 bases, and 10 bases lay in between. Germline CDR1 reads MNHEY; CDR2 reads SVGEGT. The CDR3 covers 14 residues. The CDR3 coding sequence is TGTGCCAGCAGTTCCGTGCTAGCCTCCTACGAGCAGTACTTC. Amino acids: CASSSVLASYEQYF.

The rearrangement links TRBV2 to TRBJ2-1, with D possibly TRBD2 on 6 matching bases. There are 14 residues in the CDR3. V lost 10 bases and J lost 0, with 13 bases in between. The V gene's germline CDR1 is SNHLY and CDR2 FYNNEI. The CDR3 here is CAIPGRGSYNEQFF. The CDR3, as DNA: TGTGCCATCCCCGGGCGGGGCTCCTACAATGAGCAGTTCTTC. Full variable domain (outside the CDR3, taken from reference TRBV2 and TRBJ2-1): EPEVTQTPSHQVTQMGQEVILRCVPISNHLYFYWYRQILGQKVEFLVSFYNNEISEKSEIFDDQFSVERPDGSNFTLKIRSTKLEDSAMYFCAIPGRGSYNEQFFGPGTRLTVL.

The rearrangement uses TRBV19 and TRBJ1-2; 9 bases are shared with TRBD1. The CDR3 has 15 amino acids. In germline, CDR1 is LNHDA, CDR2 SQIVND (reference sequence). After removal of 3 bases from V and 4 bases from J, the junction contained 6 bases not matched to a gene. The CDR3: CASSIWDRVAYGYTF. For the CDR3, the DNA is TGTGCCAGTAGTATTTGGGACAGGGTGGCCTATGGCTACACCTTC.

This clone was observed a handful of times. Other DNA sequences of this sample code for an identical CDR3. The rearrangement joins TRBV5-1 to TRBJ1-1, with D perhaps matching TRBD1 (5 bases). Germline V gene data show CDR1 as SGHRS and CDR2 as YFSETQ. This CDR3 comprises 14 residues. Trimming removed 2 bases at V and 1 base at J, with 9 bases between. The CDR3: CASSLQVENTEAFF. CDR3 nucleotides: TGCGCCAGCAGCTTACAGGTAGAGAACACTGAAGCTTTCTTT.

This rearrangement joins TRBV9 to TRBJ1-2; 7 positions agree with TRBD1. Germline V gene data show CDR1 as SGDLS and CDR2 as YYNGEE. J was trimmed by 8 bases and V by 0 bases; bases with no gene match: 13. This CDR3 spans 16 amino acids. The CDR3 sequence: CASSVDMRGRVLGYTF. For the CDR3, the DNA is TGTGCCAGCAGCGTAGACATGAGGGGGCGCGTTCTAGGCTACACCTTC.

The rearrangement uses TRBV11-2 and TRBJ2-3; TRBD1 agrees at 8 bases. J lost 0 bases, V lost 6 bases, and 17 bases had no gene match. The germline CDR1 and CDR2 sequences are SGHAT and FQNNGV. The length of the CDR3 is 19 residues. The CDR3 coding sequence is TGTGCCAGCAGACAACGCCGCCGGAGCAGGGGGCTAAGCACAGATACGCAGTATTTT. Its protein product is CASRQRRRSRGLSTDTQYF.

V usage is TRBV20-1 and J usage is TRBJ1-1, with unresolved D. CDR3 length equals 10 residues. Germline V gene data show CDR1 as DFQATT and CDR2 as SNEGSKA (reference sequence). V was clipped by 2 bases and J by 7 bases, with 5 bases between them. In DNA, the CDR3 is TGCAGTGCTAGACGGGGTGAAGCTTTCTTT. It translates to CSARRGEAFF.

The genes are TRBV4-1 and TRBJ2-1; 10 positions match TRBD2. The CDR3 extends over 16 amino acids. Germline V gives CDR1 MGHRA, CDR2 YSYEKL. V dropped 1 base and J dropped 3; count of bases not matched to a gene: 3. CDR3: CASSQGWTSGYNEQFF. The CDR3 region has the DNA TGCGCCAGCAGCCAAGGATGGACTAGCGGCTACAATGAGCAGTTCTTC.

CDR3 bases: TGTGCCAGCAGGGAGAGGGATACGCAGTATTTT. Protein product: CASRERDTQYF. The J gene is TRBJ2-3, the V gene TRBV27; no firm D call. The CDR3 sequence is 11 residues long. Germline CDR1 reads MNHEY; CDR2 reads SMNVEV (reference sequence). The V and J ends lost 6 bases and 6 bases respectively, with 7 bases between them.

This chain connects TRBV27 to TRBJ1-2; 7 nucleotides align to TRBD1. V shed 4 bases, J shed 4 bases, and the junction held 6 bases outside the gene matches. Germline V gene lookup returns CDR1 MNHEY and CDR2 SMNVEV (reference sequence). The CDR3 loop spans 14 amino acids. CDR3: CASSSTGPAYGYTF. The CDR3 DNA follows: TGTGCCAGCAGTTCGACAGGGCCTGCCTATGGCTACACCTTC.